Sequencing of this TCR beta chain was carried out in a study of cytomegalovirus exposure and HLA in healthy donors. After removal of 2 bases from V and 3 bases from J, the junction contained 12 bases not matched to a gene. Germline assignment: CDR1 SGHTA and CDR2 FQGNSA. The CDR3 consists of 18 residues. PCR used 60 Vbeta primers and 13 Jbeta primers. Some clones are missing from TCRdb's copy, which holds only in-frame ones; the method was immunoSEQ multiplex PCR. The sample shows about 250,000 clones, more than 55% of them seen only once. Study outcomes and limitations: A later analysis reported that several of the most significant clusters appeared to be linked to common viral pathogens, among them Epstein-Barr virus. Reports state that TCR beta sequences accurately predicted most subjects' HLA-A and HLA-B alleles.

About this clone: Its target is unknown.

The V call is TRBV7-2, the J call TRBJ2-2; 7 positions match TRBD2. The sample comprised PBMCs. The TCR was taken from a female donor in good health and CMV-seronegative. The CDR3 region is CASSLRGGAGRHTGELFF. The CDR3 DNA reads as TGTGCCAGCAGCTTACGTGGGGGAGCGGGAAGGCACACCGGGGAGCTGTTTTTT.